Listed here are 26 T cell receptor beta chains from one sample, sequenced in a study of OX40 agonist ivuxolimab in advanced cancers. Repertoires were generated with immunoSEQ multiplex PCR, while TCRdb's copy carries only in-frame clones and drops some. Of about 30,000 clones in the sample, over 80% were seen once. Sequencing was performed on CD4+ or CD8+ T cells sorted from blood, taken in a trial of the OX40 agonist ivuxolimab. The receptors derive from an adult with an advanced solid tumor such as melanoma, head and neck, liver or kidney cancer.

This CDR3 is CASRPSRGHYEQYF. Here the CDR3 DNA reads TGTGCCAGCAGACCCAGTCGAGGGCACTACGAGCAGTACTTC. The chain joins TRBV6-1 to TRBJ2-7; D perhaps matches TRBD2 (5 bases). V lost 6 bases and J 3 bases, leaving 15 bases between the germline ends. The CDR3 extends over 14 amino acids. Germline CDR1 MNHNS, CDR2 SASEGT.

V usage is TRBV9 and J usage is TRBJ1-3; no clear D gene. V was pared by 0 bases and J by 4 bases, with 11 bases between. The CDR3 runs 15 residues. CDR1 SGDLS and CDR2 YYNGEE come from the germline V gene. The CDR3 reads CASSVEGSSGNTIYF. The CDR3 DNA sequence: TGTGCCAGCAGCGTAGAAGGCAGTTCGGGAAACACCATATATTTT. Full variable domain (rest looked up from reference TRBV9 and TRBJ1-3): DSGVTQTPKHLITATGQRVTLRCSPRSGDLSVYWYQQSLDQGLQFLIQYYNGEERAKGNILERFSAQQFPDLHSELNLSSLELGDSALYFCASSVEGSSGNTIYFGEGSWLTVV.

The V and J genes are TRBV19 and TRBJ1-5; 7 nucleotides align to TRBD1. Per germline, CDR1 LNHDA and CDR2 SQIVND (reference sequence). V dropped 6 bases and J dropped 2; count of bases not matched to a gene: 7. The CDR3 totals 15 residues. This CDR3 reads CASRPDRVGNQPQHF. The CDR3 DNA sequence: TGTGCCAGTAGGCCTGACAGGGTTGGCAATCAGCCCCAGCATTTT.

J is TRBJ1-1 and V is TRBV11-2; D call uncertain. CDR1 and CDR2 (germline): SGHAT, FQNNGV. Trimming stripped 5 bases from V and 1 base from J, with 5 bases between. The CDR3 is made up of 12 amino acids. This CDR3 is CASSVGNTEAFF. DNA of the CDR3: TGTGCCAGCAGCGTGGGGAACACTGAAGCTTTCTTT.

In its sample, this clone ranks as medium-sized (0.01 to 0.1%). Here the CDR3 reads CASSRGRRTRYSEAFF. The CDR3 DNA reads TGTGCCAGTAGCCGTGGACGGCGCACTCGTTACTCTGAAGCTTTCTTT. V is TRBV19 and J is TRBJ1-1; D call uncertain. Germline V gives CDR1 LNHDA, CDR2 SQIVND (reference sequence). The CDR3 has 16 residues. The ends were cut back, 6 bases at V and 6 bases at J, with 23 bases in the middle.

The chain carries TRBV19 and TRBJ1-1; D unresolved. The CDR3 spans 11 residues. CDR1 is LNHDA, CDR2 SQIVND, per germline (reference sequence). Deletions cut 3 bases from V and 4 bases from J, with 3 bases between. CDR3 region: CASSMRTEAFF. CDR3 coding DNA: TGTGCCAGTAGTATGCGCACTGAAGCTTTCTTT.

CDR3 sequence: CASSPFGDSYEQYF. DNA of the CDR3: TGTGCCAGCAGCCCGTTTGGGGATTCCTACGAGCAGTACTTC. The gene calls are TRBV7-6 and TRBJ2-7; no clear D gene. V gave up 5 bases and J gave up 1 base, with 12 bases separating them. The length of the CDR3 is 14 residues. Germline values: CDR1 SGHVS, CDR2 FNYEAQ.

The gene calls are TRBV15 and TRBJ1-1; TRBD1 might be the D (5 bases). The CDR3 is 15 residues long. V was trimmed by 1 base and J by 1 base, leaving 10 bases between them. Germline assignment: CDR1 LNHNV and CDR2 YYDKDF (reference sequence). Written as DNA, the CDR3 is TGTGCCACCAGCAGAGTTGGGGCTACGAACACTGAAGCTTTCTTT. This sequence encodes CATSRVGATNTEAFF.

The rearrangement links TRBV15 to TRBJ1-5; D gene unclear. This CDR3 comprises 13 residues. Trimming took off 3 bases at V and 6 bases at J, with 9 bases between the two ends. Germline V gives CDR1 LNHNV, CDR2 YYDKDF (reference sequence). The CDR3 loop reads CATSREFGQPQHF. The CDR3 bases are TGTGCCACCAGCAGGGAGTTCGGTCAGCCCCAGCATTTT. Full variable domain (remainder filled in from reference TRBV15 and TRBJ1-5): DAMVIQNPRYQVTQFGKPVTLSCSQTLNHNVMYWYQQKSSQAPKLLFHYYDKDFNNEADTPDNFQSRRPNTSFCFLDIRSPGLGDTAMYLCATSREFGQPQHFGDGTRLSIL.

This CDR3 is CASSLVAAAISYGYTF. CDR3 in DNA: TGCGCCAGCAGCTTGGTGGCAGCTGCAATATCCTATGGCTACACCTTC. J is TRBJ1-2 and V is TRBV5-1; the D is unclear. V lost 0 bases, J lost 4 bases, and 16 bases lay in between. Germline V lookup: CDR1 SGHRS, CDR2 YFSETQ. This CDR3 comprises 16 residues.

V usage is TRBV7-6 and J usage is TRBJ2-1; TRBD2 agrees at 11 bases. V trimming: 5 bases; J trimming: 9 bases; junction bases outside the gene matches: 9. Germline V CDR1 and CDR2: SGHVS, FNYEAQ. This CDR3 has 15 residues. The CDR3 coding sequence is TGTGCCAGCAGCCCGACTAGCGGGAATATGTTTGAGCAGTTCTTC. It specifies CASSPTSGNMFEQFF.

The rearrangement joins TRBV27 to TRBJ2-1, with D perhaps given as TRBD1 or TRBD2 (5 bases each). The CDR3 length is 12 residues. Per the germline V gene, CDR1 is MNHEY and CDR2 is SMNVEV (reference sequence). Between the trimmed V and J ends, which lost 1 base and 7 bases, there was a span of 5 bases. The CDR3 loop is CASSLWGNEQFF. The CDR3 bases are TGTGCCAGCAGTTTATGGGGGAATGAGCAGTTCTTC.

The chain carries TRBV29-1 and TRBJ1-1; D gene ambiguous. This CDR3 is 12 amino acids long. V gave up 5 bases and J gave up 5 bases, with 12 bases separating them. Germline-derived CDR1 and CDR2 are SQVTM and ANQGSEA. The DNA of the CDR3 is TGCAGCGTTTGGGTTGGGTCTACTGAAGCTTTCTTT. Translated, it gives CSVWVGSTEAFF.

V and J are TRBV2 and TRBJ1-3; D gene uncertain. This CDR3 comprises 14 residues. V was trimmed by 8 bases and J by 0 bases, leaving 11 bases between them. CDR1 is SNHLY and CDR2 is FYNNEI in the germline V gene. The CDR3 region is CASSPRGSGNTIYF. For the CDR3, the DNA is TGTGCCAGCTCCCCCCGGGGCTCTGGAAACACCATATATTTT.

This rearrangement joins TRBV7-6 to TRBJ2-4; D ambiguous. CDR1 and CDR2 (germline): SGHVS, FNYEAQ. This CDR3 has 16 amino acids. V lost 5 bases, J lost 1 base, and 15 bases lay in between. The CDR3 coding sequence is TGTGCCAGCAGCCCCTCGACGGCACCGGCCAAAAACATTCAGTACTTC. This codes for CASSPSTAPAKNIQYF. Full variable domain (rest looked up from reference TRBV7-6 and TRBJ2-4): GAGVSQSPRYKVTKRGQDVALRCDPISGHVSLYWYRQALGQGPEFLTYFNYEAQQDKSGLPNDRFSAERPEGSISTLTIQRTEQRDSAMYRCASSPSTAPAKNIQYFGAGTRLSVL.

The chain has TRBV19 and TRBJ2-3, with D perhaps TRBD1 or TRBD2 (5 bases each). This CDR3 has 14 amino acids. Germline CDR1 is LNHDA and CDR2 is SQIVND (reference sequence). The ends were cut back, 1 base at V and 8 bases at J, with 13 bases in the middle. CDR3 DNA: TGTGCCAGTAGTATAGGTGAGGGGCTGGCTACGCAGTATTTT. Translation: CASSIGEGLATQYF. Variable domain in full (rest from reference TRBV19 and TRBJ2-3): DGGITQSPKYLFRKEGQNVTLSCEQNLNHDAMYWYRQDPGQGLRLIYYSQIVNDFQKGDIAEGYSVSREKKESFPLTVTSAQKNPTAFYLCASSIGEGLATQYFGPGTRLTVL.

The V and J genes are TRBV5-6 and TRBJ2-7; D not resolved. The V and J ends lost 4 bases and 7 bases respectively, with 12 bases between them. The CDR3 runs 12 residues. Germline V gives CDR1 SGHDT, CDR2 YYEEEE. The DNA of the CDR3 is TGTGCCAGCAGCGCCGGGCTTACAGAGCAGTACGTC. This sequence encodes CASSAGLTEQYV.

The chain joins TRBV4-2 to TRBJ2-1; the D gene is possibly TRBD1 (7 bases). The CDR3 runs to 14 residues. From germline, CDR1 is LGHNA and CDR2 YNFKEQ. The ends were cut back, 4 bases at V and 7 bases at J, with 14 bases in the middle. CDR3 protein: CASSRGQEGNEQFF. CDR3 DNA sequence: TGTGCCAGCAGCCGAGGACAGGAGGGGAATGAGCAGTTCTTC.

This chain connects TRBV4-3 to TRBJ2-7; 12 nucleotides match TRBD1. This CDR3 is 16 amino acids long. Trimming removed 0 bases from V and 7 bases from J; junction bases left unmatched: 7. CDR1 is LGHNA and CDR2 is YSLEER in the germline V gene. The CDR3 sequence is CASSQDWGQGASEQYF. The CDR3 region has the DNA TGCGCCAGCAGCCAAGACTGGGGACAGGGGGCGAGTGAGCAGTACTTC.

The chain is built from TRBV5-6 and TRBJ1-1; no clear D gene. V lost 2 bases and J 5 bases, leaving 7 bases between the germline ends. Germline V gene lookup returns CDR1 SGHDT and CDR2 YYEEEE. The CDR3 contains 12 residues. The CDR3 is CASSFSGTEAFF. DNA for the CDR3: TGTGCCAGCAGCTTCTCGGGGACTGAAGCTTTCTTT. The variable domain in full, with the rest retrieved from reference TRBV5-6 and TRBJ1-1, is DAGVTQSPTHLIKTRGQQVTLRCSPKSGHDTVSWYQQALGQGPQFIFQYYEEEERQRGNFPDRFSGHQFPNYSSELNVNALLLGDSALYLCASSFSGTEAFFGQGTRLTVV.

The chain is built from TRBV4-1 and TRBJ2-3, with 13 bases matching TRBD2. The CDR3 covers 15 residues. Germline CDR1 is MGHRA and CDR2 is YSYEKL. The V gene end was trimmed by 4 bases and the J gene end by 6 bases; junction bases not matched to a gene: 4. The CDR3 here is CASSPGTSGADTQYF. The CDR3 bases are TGCGCCAGCAGCCCCGGGACTAGCGGGGCTGATACGCAGTATTTT.

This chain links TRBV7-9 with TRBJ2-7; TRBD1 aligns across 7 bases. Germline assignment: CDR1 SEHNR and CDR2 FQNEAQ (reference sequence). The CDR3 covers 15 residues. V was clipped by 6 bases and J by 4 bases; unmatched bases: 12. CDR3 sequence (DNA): TGTGCCAGCAGTACGCTCGGACAGGTTTTATACGAGCAGTACTTC. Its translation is CASSTLGQVLYEQYF.

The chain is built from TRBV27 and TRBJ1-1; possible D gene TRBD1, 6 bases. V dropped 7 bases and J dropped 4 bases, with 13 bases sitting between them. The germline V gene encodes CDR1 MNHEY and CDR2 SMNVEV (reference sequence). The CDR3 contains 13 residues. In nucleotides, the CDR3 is TGTGCCAGCAAATTAGGACAGATCACTGAAGCTTTCTTT. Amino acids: CASKLGQITEAFF.

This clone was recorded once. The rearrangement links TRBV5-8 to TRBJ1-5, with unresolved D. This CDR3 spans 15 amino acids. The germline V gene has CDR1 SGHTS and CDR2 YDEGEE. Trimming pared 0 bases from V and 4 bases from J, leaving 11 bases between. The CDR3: CASSLGGQPNQPQHF. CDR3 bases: TGTGCCAGCAGCTTGGGAGGGCAACCGAATCAGCCCCAGCATTTT.

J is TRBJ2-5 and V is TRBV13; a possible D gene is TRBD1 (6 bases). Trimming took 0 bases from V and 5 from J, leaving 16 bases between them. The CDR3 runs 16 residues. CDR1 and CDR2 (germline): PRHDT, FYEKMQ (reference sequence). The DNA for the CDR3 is TGTGCCAGCAGCTTAGGCCGGCAGGGGCCGATGGAGACCCAGTACTTC. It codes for CASSLGRQGPMETQYF.

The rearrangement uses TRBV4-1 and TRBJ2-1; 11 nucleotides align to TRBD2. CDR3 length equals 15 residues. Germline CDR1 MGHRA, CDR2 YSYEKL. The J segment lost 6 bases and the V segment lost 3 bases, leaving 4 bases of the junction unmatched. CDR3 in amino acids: CASSHLAGGPNEQFF. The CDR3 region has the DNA TGCGCCAGCAGCCACCTAGCGGGGGGACCCAATGAGCAGTTCTTC.